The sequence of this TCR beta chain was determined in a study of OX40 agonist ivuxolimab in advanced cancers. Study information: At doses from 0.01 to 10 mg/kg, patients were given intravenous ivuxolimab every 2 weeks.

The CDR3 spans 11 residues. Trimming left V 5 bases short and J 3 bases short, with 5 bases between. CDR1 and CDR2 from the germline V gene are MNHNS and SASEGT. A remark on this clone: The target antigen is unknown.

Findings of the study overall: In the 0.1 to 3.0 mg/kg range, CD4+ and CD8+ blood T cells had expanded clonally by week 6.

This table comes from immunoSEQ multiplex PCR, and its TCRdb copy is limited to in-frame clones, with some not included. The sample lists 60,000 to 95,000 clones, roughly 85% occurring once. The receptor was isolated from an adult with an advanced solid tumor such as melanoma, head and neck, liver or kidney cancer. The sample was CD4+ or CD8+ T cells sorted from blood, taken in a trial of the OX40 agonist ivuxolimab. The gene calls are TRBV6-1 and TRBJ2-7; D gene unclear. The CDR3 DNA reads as TGTGCCAGCAGTTCCCACTACGAGCAGTACTTC. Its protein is CASSSHYEQYF.